A single TCR beta chain is shown here with its context. Antigen: not known. A single record per CDR3 protein comes from TCRdb applying MiXCR to the reads. The table records 110,000 to 150,000 distinct CDR3 sequences, more than 30% of them present only once. The data were obtained in a study of T cell repertoires in cytomegalovirus infection. General study results and limits: The study identified carriers of CMV plus the relevant HLA from cumulative public TCR beta family frequency.

This CDR3 spans 15 amino acids. Per the germline V gene, CDR1 is SGHDT and CDR2 is YYEEEE. Between the trimmed V and J ends, which lost 0 bases and 1 base, there was a span of 8 bases. The sequence was obtained from a human donor in good health (CMV status not recorded). Some clones in this sample may be carry-over from other donors' samples. Specimen: CD8+ T cells from cultured PBMCs, collected from culture after CMV antigen stimulation. This chain joins TRBV5-6 and TRBJ1-3; no definite D call. CDR3 DNA: TGTGCCAGCAGCTTGGCGGCTGTTTCTGGAAACACCATATATTTT. This sequence encodes CASSLAAVSGNTIYF.